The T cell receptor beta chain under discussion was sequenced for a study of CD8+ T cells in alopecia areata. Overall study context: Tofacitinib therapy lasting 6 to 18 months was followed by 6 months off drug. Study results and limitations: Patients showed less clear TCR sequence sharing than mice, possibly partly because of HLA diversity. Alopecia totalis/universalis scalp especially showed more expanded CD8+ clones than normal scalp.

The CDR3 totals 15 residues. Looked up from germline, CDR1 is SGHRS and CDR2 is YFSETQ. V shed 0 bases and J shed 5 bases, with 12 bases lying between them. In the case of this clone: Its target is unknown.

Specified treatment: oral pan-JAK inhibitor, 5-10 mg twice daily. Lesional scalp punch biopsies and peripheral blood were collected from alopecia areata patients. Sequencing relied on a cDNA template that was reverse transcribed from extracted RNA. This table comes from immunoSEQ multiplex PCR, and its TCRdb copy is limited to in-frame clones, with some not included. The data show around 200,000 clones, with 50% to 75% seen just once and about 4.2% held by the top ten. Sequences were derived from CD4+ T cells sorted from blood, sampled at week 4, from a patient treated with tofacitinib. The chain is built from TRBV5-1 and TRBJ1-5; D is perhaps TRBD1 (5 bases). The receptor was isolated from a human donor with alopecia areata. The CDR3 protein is CASSLEPGSDQPQHF. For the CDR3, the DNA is TGCGCCAGCAGCTTGGAACCAGGGAGTGATCAGCCCCAGCATTTT.